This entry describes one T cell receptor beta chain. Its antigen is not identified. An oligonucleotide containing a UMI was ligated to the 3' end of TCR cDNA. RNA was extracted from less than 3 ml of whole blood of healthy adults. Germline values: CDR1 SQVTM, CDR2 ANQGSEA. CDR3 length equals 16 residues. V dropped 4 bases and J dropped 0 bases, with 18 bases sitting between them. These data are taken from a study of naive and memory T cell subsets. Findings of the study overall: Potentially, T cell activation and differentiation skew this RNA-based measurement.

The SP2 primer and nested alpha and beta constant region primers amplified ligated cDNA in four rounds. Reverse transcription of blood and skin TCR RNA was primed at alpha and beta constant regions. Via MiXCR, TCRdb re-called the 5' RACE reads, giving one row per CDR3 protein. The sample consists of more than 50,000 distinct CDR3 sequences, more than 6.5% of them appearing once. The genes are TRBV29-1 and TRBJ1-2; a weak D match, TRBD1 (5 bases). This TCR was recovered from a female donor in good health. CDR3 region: CSVARAGTSPNYGYTF. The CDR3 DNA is TGCAGCGTTGCTCGGGCAGGGACTTCCCCTAACTATGGCTACACCTTC. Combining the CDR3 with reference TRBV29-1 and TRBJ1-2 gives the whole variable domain SAVISQKPSRDICQRGTSLTIQCQVDSQVTMMFWYRQQPGQSLTLIATANQGSEATYESGFVIDKFPISRPNLTFSTLTVSNMSPEDSSIYLCSVARAGTSPNYGYTFGSGTRLTVV.